This TCR beta chain was identified in a study of cytomegalovirus exposure and HLA in healthy donors. Study overall: A data release that came early held approximately 85 million unique TCRs from HLA-typed donors. Study outcomes and limitations: In a later analysis, TCR beta V- and J-gene trimming showed a link to a missense DCLRE1C variant. Based on reports, TCR beta sequences accurately predicted HLA-A and HLA-B alleles for most subjects.

Vbeta (60) and Jbeta (13) primers were used in the PCR. This table comes from immunoSEQ multiplex PCR, and its TCRdb copy is limited to in-frame clones, with some not included. The table lists 100,000 or so clones, around 72% of them singletons. Germline V gene data show CDR1 as LNHDA and CDR2 as SQIVND (reference sequence). CDR3 length equals 14 residues. Trimming stripped 5 bases from V and 4 bases from J, with 12 bases between. In the case of this clone: What it binds is unknown.

Sequenced: PBMCs. The clonotype originates from a male donor in good health and CMV-seronegative. This rearrangement joins TRBV19 to TRBJ1-5; D unclear. Written as DNA, the CDR3 is TGTGCCAGTAGTGTCACGGGAGTAAATCAGCCCCAGCATTTT. This gives the protein CASSVTGVNQPQHF.